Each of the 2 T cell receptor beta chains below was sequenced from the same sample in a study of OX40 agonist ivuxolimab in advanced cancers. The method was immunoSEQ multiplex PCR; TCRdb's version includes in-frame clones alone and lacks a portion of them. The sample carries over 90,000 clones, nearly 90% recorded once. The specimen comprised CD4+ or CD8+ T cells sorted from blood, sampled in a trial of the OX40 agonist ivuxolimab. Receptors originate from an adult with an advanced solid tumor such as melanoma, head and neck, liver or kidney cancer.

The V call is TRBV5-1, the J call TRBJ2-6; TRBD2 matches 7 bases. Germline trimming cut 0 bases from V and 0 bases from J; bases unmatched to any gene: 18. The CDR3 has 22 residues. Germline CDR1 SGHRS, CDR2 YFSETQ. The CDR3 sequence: CASSLASRVGGGGDSGANVLTF. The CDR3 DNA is TGCGCCAGCAGCTTGGCCTCCCGTGTTGGGGGGGGTGGCGACTCTGGGGCCAACGTCCTGACTTTC.

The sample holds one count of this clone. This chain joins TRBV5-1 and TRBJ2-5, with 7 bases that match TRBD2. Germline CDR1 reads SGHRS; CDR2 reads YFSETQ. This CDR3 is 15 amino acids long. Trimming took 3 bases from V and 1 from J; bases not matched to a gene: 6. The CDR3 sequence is CASSSSGTLQETQYF. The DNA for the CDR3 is TGCGCCAGCAGCTCGAGCGGGACCCTCCAAGAGACCCAGTACTTC.